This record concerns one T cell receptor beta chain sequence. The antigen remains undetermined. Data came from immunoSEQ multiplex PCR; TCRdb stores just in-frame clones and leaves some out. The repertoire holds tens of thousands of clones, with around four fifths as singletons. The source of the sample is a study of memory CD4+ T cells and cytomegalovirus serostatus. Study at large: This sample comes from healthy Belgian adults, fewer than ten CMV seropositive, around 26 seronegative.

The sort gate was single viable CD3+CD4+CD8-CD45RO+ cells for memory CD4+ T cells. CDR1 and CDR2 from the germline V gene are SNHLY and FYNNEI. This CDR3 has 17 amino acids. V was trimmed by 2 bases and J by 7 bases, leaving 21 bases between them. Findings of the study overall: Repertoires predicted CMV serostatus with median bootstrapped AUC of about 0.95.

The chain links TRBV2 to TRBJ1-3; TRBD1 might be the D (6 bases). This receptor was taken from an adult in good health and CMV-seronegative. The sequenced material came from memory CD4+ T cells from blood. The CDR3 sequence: CASSESRTDLLGNTIYF. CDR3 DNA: TGTGCCAGCAGTGAAAGCCGGACAGACCTCCTTGGGAACACCATATATTTT.